The source of this T cell receptor (beta chain) is a study of beta chain features in type 1 diabetes listed by TCRdb under 2018. General notes on the study: Mean age, gender distribution, total cell number and subset yield did not differ between patients and healthy donors. A total of about 110,000,000 sorted cells were examined across all samples, and a strong correlation was observed between cell number per subset and RNA yield. Regulatory and stem cell-like memory subsets were obtained from only 8 patients and roughly 8 healthy donors, while naive and central memory subsets were obtained from all 30 or so donors. The study compared the TCRB repertoires of sorted circulating CD4+ T cell subsets in recently diagnosed type 1 diabetes patients with those in matched healthy donors. Overall study outcomes, separate from this receptor: PCR might favor shorter templates, but patient and control samples were amplified and corrected together, so any skew would affect both groups equally. Sequencing cDNA rather than genomic DNA could over-represent highly expressing activated cells, although activation and CD3 levels did not differ between groups. In all four CD4+ subsets, TCRB CDR3 length was moderately but significantly shorter in type 1 diabetes patients. Because small numbers of individuals were included in the HLA sub-analyses, any influence of HLA type on TCRB rearrangement was left unresolved. Naive, central memory and regulatory TCRB repertoires appeared more similar among patients than among healthy donors. Patients with type 1 diabetes made fewer insertions and deleted more nucleotides at VDJ recombination sites, implying thymic rearrangement abnormalities.

A single peripheral blood draw of around 120 mL on average was collected from each donor into heparinised tubes. Naive, central memory, regulatory and stem cell-like memory CD4+ T cells were sorted on a BD FACSAria II using a panel including CD45RO, CCR7, CD25, CD127, CD95 and CD27. A purity above 98% was achieved for all sorted populations. PBMCs were isolated right away by Lymphoprep density gradient centrifugation and were stained directly, without culture. To minimize batch effects, samples were stained and sorted in pairs, one healthy donor with one patient per experiment. CDR1 and CDR2 were assigned from the germline V gene (reference sequence) as MNHEY and SMNVEV. The germline V end is reduced by 4 bases and the J end by 8 bases; junction bases left unmatched: 10. The CDR3 holds 14 amino acids from the cysteine to the phenylalanine. Solely the CDR3 DNA is kept, with 42 bases framed from the first base.

The entire amount of isolated RNA was reverse transcribed using the High Capacity cDNA Reverse Transcription Kit, so the sequenced TCRB transcripts were expressed ones. Deep immunoSEQ sequencing was performed on naive, central memory and regulatory T cell samples, with an average of roughly 4 million total reads per sample. After sorted cells were lysed in RLT buffer, RNA was extracted with DNase-treated RNeasy Micro or Mini kits, with the choice depending on cell number. To prevent cross-contamination, every cell subset was processed on its own, while patient and healthy donor samples were processed together. Using the immunoSEQ multiplex PCR, TCRB sequences were amplified from cDNA into 87-bp fragments spanning the CDR3 region. Amplicons were sequenced on the Illumina HiSeq platform. Processing in the source paper ran as follows. PCR bias was corrected computationally using synthetic template baselines, and reads within Hamming distance 2 were collapsed, with unmergeable singletons discarded. Reads were aligned against IMGT so that V, D and J genes, CDR3 length and insertions or deletions at six rearrangement sites could be assigned. Within each subset, clonotype counts were normalized to the number of sorted cells before true diversity and Gini coefficients were calculated with the tcR R package. The overlap coefficient, calculated on TCRB nucleotide sequences, was used to quantify repertoire sharing. Out-of-frame TCRB sequences from naive cells were analyzed to stand in for the pre-selection repertoire. TCRdb stores this immuneACCESS table with in-frame sequences only. Part of the clones is absent; in the studies checked, under half of the shortfall reflects unresolved V genes, and no reason is known for the rest. The V and J calls and clone size were taken over from that table, and D and trimming were inferred from the DNA. The table for this sample lists roughly 400,000 clones; more than 12% of them were counted only once. The ten largest clonotypes hold approximately 0.019% of the sample.

Notes on this clone: There is no known antigen for this receptor. The sample holds no much larger clone one base away, and base qualities are not on file.

This clonotype originated in a woman younger than 35 in good health. The chain links TRBV27 with TRBJ1-2; 7 of the junction bases match TRBD1. Sequencing was carried out using naive CD4+ T cells from blood. The cell subset or site label here, explained by the study, means: true naive CD4+ T cells. The bases are TGTGCCAGCAGTTCGGGACAGCTATCGAAGGGCTACACCTTC. It translates to CASSSGQLSKGYTF.